In this sample, the clone carrying this TCR beta chain turned up many times. Its antigen is unidentified. With 5 bases removed from V and 9 bases from J, the gap between germline ends came to 11 bases. The CDR3 has 12 amino acids. CDR1 is MNHEY, CDR2 SVGAGI, per germline. This specimen comes from a study of T cells after yellow fever vaccination. General study points: Peak timing came faster in the weaker secondary response, day 5 versus 15. Among primary-vaccination clones, most reappeared after the booster, at 95% to 96% for CD4 and approximately 90% for CD8.

One entry per CDR3 protein, called by TCRdb with MiXCR from the 5' RACE reads. Here the sample spans more than 200,000 distinct CDR3 sequences, roughly 3.5% being singletons. The J gene is TRBJ1-5, the V gene TRBV6-5, with a weak D call TRBD1 (5 bases). The sequencing used PBMCs, collected 15 days after the yellow fever booster vaccination. The receptor's source is a man aged 18 to 29 who received the YFV17D yellow fever vaccine. CDR3 DNA: TGTGCCAGCAGTCGTATTGGGGGGCCCCAGCATTTT. Its protein is CASSRIGGPQHF.